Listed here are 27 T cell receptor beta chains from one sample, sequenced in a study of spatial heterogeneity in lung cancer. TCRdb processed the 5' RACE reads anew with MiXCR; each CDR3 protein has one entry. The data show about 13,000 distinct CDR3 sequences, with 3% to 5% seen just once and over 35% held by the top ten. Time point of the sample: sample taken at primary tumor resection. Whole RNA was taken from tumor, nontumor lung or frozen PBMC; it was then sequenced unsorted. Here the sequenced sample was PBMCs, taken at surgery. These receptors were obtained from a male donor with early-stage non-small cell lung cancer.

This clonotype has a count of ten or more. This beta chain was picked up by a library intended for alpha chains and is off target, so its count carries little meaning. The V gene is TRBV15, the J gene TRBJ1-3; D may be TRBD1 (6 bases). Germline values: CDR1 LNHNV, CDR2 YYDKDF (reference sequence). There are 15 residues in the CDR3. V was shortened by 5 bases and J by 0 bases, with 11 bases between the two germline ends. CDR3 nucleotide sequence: TGTGCCACCAGCCGAACAGGGCTCTCTGGAAACACCATATATTTT. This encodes CATSRTGLSGNTIYF.

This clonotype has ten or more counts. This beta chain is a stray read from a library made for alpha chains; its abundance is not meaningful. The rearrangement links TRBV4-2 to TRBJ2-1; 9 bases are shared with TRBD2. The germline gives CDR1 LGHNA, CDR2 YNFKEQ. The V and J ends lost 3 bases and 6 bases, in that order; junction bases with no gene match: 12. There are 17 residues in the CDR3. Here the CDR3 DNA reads TGTGCCAGCAGCCAGCCAACCGGGACTAGCTCCCGCAATGAGCAGTTCTTC. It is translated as CASSQPTGTSSRNEQFF.

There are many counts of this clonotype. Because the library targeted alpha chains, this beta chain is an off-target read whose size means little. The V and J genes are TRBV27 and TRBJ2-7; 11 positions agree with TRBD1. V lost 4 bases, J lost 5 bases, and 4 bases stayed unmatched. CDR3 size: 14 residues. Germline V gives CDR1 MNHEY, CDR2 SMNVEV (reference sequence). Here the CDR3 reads CASSSGTGGHEQYF. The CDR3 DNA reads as TGTGCCAGCAGTTCCGGGACAGGGGGGCACGAGCAGTACTTC.

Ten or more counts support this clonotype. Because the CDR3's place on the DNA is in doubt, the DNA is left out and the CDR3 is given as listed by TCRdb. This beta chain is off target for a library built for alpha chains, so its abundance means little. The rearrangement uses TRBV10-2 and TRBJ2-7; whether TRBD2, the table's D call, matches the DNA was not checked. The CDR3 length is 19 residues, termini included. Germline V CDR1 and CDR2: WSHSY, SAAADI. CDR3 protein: CASSGSRQTSSTSGTIEYF.

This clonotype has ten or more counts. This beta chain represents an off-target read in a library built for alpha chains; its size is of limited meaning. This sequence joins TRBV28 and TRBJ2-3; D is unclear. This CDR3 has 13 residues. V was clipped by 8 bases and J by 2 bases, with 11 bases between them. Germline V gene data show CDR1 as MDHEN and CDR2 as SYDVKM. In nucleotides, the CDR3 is TGTGCCAGCTTCAACAGAAACACAGATACGCAGTATTTT. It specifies CASFNRNTDTQYF. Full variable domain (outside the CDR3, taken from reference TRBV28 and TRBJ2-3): DVKVTQSSRYLVKRTGEKVFLECVQDMDHENMFWYRQDPGLGLRLIYFSYDVKMKEKGDIPEGYSVSREKKERFSLILESASTNQTSMYLCASFNRNTDTQYFGPGTRLTVL.

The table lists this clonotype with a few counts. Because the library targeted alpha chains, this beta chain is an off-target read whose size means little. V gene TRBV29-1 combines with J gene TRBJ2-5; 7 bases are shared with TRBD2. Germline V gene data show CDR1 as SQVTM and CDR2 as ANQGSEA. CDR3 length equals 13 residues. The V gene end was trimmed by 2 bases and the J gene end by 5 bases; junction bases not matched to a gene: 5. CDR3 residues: CSVELRTSETQYF. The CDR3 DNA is TGCAGCGTTGAACTCCGGACTAGTGAGACCCAGTACTTC.

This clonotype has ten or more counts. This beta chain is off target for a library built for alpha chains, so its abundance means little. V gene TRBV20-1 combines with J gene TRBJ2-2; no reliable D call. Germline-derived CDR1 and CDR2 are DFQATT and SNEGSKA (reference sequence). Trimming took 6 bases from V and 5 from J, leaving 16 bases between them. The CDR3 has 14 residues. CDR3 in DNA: TGCAGTGCCTATAGTCGGGTTGGGACCGGGGAGCTGTTTTTT. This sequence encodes CSAYSRVGTGELFF.

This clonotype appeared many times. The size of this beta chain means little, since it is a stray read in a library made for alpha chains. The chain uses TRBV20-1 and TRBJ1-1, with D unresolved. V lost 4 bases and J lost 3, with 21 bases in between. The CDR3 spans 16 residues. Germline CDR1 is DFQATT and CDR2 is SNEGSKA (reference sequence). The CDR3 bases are TGCAGTGCTACCCACACCGGGGAACCCGGGTACACTGAAGCTTTCTTT. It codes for CSATHTGEPGYTEAFF.

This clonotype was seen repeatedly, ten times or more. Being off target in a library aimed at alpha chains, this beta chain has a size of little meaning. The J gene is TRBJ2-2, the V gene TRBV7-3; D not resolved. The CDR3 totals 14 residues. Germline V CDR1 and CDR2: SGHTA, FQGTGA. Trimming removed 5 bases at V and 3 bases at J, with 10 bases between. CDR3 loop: CASSAYLDTGELFF. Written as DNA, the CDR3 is TGTGCCAGCAGCGCCTATCTGGACACCGGGGAGCTGTTTTTT. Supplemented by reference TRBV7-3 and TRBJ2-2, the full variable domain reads GAGVSQTPSNKVTEKGKYVELRCDPISGHTALYWYRQSLGQGPEFLIYFQGTGAADDSGLPNDRFFAVRPEGSVSTLKIQRTERGDSAVYLCASSAYLDTGELFFGEGSRLTVL.

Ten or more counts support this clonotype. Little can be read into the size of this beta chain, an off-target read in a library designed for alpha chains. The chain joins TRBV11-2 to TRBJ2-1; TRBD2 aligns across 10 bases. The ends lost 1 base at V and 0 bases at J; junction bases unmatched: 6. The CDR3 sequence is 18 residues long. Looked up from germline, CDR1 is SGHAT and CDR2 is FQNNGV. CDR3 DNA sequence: TGTGCCAGCAGCTTAGTAGCTAGCGGGAGTGTCTCCTACAATGAGCAGTTCTTC. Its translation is CASSLVASGSVSYNEQFF.

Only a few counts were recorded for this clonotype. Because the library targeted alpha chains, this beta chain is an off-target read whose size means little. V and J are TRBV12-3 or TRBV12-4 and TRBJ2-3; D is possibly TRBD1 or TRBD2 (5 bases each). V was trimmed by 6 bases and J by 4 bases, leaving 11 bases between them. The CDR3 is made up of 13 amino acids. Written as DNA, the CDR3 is TGTGCCAGCAGCAGGGAGTACTCAGATACGCAGTATTTT. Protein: CASSREYSDTQYF.

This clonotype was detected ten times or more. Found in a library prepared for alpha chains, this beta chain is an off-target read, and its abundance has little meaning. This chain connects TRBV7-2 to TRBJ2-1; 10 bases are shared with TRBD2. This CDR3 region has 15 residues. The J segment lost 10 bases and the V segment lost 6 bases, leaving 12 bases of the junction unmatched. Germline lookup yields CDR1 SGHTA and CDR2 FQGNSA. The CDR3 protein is CASRADLAGVGEQFF. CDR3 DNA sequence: TGTGCCAGCAGGGCCGATCTAGCGGGAGTAGGGGAGCAGTTCTTC. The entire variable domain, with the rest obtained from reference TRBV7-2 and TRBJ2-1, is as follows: GAGVSQSPSNKVTEKGKDVELRCDPISGHTALYWYRQSLGQGLEFLIYFQGNSAPDKSGLPSDRFSAERTGGSVSTLTIQRTQQEDSAVYLCASRADLAGVGEQFFGPGTRLTVL.

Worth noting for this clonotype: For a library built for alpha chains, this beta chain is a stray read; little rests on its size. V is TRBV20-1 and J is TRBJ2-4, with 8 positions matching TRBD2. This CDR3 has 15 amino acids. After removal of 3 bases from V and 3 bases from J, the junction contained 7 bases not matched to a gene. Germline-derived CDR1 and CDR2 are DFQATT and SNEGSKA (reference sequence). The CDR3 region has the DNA TGCAGTGCTAGTTTGATTGCGGGAGGCAAAAACATTCAGTACTTC. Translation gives CSASLIAGGKNIQYF.

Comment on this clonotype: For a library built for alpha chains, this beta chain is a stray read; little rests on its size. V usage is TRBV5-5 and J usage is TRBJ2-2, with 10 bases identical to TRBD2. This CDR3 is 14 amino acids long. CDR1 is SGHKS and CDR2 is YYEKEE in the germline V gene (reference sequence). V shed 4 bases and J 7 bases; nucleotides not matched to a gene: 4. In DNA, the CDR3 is TGTGCCAGCAGCAGCCTAGCGGGAGTCGGGGAGCTGTTTTTT. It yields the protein CASSSLAGVGELFF.

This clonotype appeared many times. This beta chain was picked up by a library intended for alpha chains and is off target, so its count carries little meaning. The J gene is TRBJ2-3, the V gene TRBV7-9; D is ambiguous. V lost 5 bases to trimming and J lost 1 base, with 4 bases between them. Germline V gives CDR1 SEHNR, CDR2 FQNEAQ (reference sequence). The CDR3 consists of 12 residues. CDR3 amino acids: CASSRGTDTQYF. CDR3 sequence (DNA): TGTGCCAGCAGCCGGGGCACAGATACGCAGTATTTT.

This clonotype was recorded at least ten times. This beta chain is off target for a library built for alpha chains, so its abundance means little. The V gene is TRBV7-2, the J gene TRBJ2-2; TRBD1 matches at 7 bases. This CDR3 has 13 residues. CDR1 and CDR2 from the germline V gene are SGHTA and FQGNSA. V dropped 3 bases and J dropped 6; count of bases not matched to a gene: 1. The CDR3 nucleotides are TGTGCCAGCAGCTTTGGGACAGCCGGGGAGCTGTTTTTT. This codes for CASSFGTAGELFF.

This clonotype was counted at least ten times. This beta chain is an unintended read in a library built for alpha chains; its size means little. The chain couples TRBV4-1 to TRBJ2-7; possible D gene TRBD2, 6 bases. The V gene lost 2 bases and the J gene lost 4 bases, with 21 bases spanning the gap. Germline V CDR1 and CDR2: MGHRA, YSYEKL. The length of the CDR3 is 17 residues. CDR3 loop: CASSQLEGRTLAYEQYF. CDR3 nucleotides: TGCGCCAGCAGCCAATTGGAGGGGCGTACCCTGGCTTACGAGCAGTACTTC.

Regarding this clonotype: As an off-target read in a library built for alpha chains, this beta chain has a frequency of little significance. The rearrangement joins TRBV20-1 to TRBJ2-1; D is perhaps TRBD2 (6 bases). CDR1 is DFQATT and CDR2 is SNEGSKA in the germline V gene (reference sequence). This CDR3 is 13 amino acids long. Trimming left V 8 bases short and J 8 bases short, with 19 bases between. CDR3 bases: TGCAGTCCCTCCCTTTCCAGGAGGGATGAGCAGTTCTTC. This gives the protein CSPSLSRRDEQFF.

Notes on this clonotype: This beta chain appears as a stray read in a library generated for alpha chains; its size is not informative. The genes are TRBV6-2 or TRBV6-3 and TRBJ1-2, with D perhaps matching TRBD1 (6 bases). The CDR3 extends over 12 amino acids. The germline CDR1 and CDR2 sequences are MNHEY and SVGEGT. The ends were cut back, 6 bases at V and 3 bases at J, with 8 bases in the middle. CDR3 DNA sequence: TGTGCCAGCAGACAGGGAGACTATGGCTACACCTTC. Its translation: CASRQGDYGYTF.

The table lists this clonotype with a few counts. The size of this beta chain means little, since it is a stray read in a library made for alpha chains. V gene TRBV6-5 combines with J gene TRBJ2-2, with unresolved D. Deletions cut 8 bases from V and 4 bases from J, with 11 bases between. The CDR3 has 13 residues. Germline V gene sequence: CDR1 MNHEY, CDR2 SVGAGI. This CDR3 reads CASRHPITGELFF. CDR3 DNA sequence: TGTGCCAGCCGGCATCCGATCACCGGGGAGCTGTTTTTT.

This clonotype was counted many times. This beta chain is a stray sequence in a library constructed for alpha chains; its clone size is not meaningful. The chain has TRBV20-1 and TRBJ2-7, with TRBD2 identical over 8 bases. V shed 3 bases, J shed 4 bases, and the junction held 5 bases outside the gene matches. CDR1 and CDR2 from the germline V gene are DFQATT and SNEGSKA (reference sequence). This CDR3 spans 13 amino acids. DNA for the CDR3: TGCAGTGCTAGGGGGACTAGTAAATACGAGCAGTACTTC. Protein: CSARGTSKYEQYF.

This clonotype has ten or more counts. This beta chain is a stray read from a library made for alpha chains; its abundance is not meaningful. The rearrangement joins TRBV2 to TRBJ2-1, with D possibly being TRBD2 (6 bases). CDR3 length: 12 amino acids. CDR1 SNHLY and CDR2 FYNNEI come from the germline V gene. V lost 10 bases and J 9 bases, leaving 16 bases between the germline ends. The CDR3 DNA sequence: TGTGCCACCCGCCGGACTAACATTGAGCAGTTCTTC. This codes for CATRRTNIEQFF.

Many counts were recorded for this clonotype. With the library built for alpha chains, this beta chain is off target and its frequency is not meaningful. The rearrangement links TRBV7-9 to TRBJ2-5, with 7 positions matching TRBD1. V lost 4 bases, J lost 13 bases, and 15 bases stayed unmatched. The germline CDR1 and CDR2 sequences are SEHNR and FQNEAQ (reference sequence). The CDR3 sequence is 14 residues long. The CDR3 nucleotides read TGTGCCAGCAGCTCCTCCGGGACAGTGGTGGTTCTGTACTTC. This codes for CASSSSGTVVVLYF.

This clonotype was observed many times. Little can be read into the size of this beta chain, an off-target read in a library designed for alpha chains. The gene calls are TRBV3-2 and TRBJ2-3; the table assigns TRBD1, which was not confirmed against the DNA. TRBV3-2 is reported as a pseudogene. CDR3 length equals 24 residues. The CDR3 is CASSQDEWVLYREEGQDRTDTQYF. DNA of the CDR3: TGTGCCAGCAGCCAAGATGAGTGGGTCTTGTACAGGGAAGAGGGACAGGACCGCACAGATACGCAGTATTTT.

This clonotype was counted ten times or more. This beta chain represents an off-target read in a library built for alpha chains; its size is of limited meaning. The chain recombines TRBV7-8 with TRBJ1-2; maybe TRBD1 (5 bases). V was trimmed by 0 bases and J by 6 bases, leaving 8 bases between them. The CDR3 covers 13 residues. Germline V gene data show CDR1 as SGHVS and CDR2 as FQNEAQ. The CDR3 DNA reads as TGTGCCAGCAGCTTAGCGGGGACGGATGGCTACACCTTC. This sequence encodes CASSLAGTDGYTF.

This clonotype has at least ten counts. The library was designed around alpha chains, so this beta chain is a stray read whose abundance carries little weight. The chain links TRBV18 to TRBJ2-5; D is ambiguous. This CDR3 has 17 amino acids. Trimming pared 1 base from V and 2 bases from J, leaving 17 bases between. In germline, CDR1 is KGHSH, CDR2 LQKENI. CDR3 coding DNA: TGTGCCAGCTCACCACGGGAAGTAGAAAGGGCTCAAGAGACCCAGTACTTC. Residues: CASSPREVERAQETQYF.

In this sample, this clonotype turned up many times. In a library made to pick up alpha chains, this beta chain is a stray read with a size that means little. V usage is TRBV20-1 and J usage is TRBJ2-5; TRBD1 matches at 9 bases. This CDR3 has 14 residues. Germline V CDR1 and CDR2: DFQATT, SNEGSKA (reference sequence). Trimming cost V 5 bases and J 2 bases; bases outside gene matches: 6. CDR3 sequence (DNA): TGCAGTGCTGGATTTGGGACAGGGCAAGAGACCCAGTACTTC. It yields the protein CSAGFGTGQETQYF.